Listed below are T cell receptor beta chains from one sample, sequenced in a study of blood T cell repertoires in COVID-19. Assay used: immunoSEQ multiplex PCR; TCRdb lists only in-frame clones, some missing. This table holds about 71,000 clones, roughly 80% found once. The sequenced material came from peripheral blood. These receptors were obtained from a man aged 70 or older with acute or convalescent COVID-19. Each CDR3 is given with its conserved first and last residue. D genes are given only for firm matches.

v_call	j_call	d_call	cdr3_nt	cdr3_aa
TRBV4-2	TRBJ1-5	NA	TGTGCCAGCAGCCAAGAACCGGTACTACCCCAGCATTTT	CASSQEPVLPQHF
TRBV18	TRBJ1-2	TRBD1	TGTGCCAGCTCACGGGGACAGGGTGAAGTAGGAGGCTACACCTTC	CASSRGQGEVGGYTF
TRBV7-9	TRBJ1-2	TRBD1	TGTGCCAGCAGCTTCCGGCAGGGGGCTGGTGGCTACACCTTC	CASSFRQGAGGYTF
TRBV5-1	TRBJ2-3	NA	TGCGCCAGCAGCTTGGGTGGGAGCGGCACAGATACGCAGTATTTT	CASSLGGSGTDTQYF
TRBV27	TRBJ1-1	TRBD1	TGTGCCAGCAAGCCAGGGGGCGGCACTGAAGCTTTCTTT	CASKPGGGTEAFF
TRBV9	TRBJ2-7	TRBD2	TGTGCCAGCAGCCCCCTGGCGGGAGGAAAGGTGGGCTACGAGCAGTACTTC	CASSPLAGGKVGYEQYF
TRBV30	TRBJ2-1	NA	TGTGCCTGGAGTGTACGGGTGGGGACAACGGCCCGGGGTACTGAGCAGTTCTTC	CAWSVRVGTTARGTEQFF
TRBV7-8	TRBJ2-2	NA	TGTGCCAGCAGCTCAGATTGGGGAGACACCGGGGAGCTGTTTTTT	CASSSDWGDTGELFF
TRBV4-3	TRBJ2-3	TRBD2	TGCGCCAGCAGCCAAGGCGGGAGCCGTACAGATACGCAGTATTTT	CASSQGGSRTDTQYF
TRBV27	TRBJ2-6	TRBD1	TGTGCCAGCAGTTTGGGACAGGGGCGTACTGGGGCCAACGTCCTGACTTTC	CASSLGQGRTGANVLTF
TRBV6-5	TRBJ1-6	TRBD1	TGTGCCATCGGACAGGCCTATAATTCACCCCTCCACTTT	CAIGQAYNSPLHF
TRBV28	TRBJ1-4	TRBD1	TGTGCCAGCAGTTTAGGATTACAGGGGACGAGAAAACTGTTTTTT	CASSLGLQGTRKLFF
TRBV5-6	TRBJ1-5	NA	TGTGCCAGCAGTTTGCGGAAGACAGGACATCAGCCCCAGCATTTT	CASSLRKTGHQPQHF